A selection of T cell receptor beta chains follows, all from one sample in a study of shared clonotypes between healthy human individuals. Data came from immunoSEQ multiplex PCR; TCRdb stores just in-frame clones and leaves some out. The table shows roughly 680,000 clones, with 72% occurring only once. Sequenced: memory CD4+ T cells sorted from blood. The source is a woman under 40 in good health. Both conserved end residues are part of each CDR3. The order of the fields is clone size, D gene, V gene, J gene, CDR3 DNA, CDR3 protein. A D gene is named only where the DNA matches it firmly. Clone sizes are given selectively: once, few, many, or a class where the clone is expanded.

clone size: NA; D gene: NA; V gene: TRBV6-6; J gene: TRBJ1-1; CDR3 DNA: TGTGCCAGCAGTGCCCGAGGGAATCGGATGAACACTGAAGCTTTCTTT; CDR3 protein: CASSARGNRMNTEAFF
clone size: NA; D gene: TRBD2; V gene: TRBV28; J gene: TRBJ2-1; CDR3 DNA: TGTGCCAGCAGTTTTAGCGGGACCTCCTACAATGAGCAGTTCTTC; CDR3 protein: CASSFSGTSYNEQFF
clone size: NA; D gene: NA; V gene: TRBV5-1; J gene: TRBJ2-3; CDR3 DNA: TGCGCCAGCTCTATCGGACTGTCTAGCACAGATACGCAGTATTTT; CDR3 protein: CASSIGLSSTDTQYF
clone size: NA; D gene: TRBD1; V gene: TRBV5-6; J gene: TRBJ1-1; CDR3 DNA: TGTGCCAGCAGCCGACAGGGTGTTGCTTTCTTT; CDR3 protein: CASSRQGVAFF
clone size: once; D gene: NA; V gene: TRBV2; J gene: TRBJ2-1; CDR3 DNA: TGTGCCAGCAGTCGGGAGAGCTCCTACAATGAGCAGTTCTTC; CDR3 protein: CASSRESSYNEQFF
clone size: few; D gene: NA; V gene: TRBV29-1; J gene: TRBJ1-5; CDR3 DNA: TGCAGCGTTGCACAGGGTCTCGATCAGCCCCAGCATTTT; CDR3 protein: CSVAQGLDQPQHF
clone size: NA; D gene: NA; V gene: TRBV27; J gene: TRBJ2-1; CDR3 DNA: TGTGCCAGCGGACCGGGACTTCTCAATGAGCAGTTCTTC; CDR3 protein: CASGPGLLNEQFF
clone size: once; D gene: NA; V gene: TRBV23-1; J gene: TRBJ1-4; CDR3 DNA: TGCGCCAGCATCACAGTTGCAACTAATGAAAAACTGTTTTTT; CDR3 protein: CASITVATNEKLFF
clone size: many; D gene: NA; V gene: TRBV5-1; J gene: TRBJ1-1; CDR3 DNA: TGCGCCAGCAGCTTGATGATGGGCGACACTGAAGCTTTCTTT; CDR3 protein: CASSLMMGDTEAFF
clone size: NA; D gene: NA; V gene: TRBV18; J gene: TRBJ1-1; CDR3 DNA: TGTGCCAGCTCACCTGGGGAAACTGAAGCTTTCTTT; CDR3 protein: CASSPGETEAFF
clone size: NA; D gene: TRBD2; V gene: TRBV11-2; J gene: TRBJ2-7; CDR3 DNA: TGTGCCAGCAGCTTAGGAACCGGGACTAGCGTTAACGAGCAGTACTTC; CDR3 protein: CASSLGTGTSVNEQYF
clone size: NA; D gene: NA; V gene: TRBV20-1; J gene: TRBJ2-3; CDR3 DNA: TGCAGTGTTAGAAAGACAGATACGCAGTATTTT; CDR3 protein: CSVRKTDTQYF
clone size: NA; D gene: NA; V gene: TRBV5-1; J gene: TRBJ2-7; CDR3 DNA: TGCGCCAGCAGCCGAATCGATCCCCCAGCACACCACGAGCAGTACTTC; CDR3 protein: CASSRIDPPAHHEQYF
clone size: NA; D gene: NA; V gene: TRBV11-2; J gene: TRBJ2-4; CDR3 DNA: TGTGCCAGCAGCCAAAGGGGGCGGGAGGACGGAAACATTCAGTACTTC; CDR3 protein: CASSQRGREDGNIQYF
clone size: few; D gene: NA; V gene: TRBV10-3; J gene: TRBJ2-2; CDR3 DNA: TGTGCCATCAATGACAGGGAGGCCGGGGAGCTGTTTTTT; CDR3 protein: CAINDREAGELFF
clone size: NA; D gene: TRBD1; V gene: TRBV25-1; J gene: TRBJ2-1; CDR3 DNA: TGTGCCAGCAGCTTTAAGGGGGCTTTCTACAATGAGCAGTTCTTC; CDR3 protein: CASSFKGAFYNEQFF
clone size: NA; D gene: NA; V gene: TRBV18; J gene: TRBJ1-5; CDR3 DNA: TGTGCCAGCTCACCATCCCGGAGCAATCAGCCCCAGCATTTT; CDR3 protein: CASSPSRSNQPQHF
clone size: NA; D gene: TRBD1; V gene: TRBV5-1; J gene: TRBJ2-4; CDR3 DNA: TGCGCCAGCAGCTTTGTTGCAGGGGGCGAATCCCAACGGCCCAAAAACATTCAGTACTTC; CDR3 protein: CASSFVAGGESQRPKNIQYF
clone size: NA; D gene: TRBD1; V gene: TRBV18; J gene: TRBJ2-7; CDR3 DNA: TGTGCCAGCTCACCCCTCGGGACAGGGGGCGACGAGCAGTACTTC; CDR3 protein: CASSPLGTGGDEQYF
clone size: NA; D gene: TRBD1; V gene: TRBV27; J gene: TRBJ1-1; CDR3 DNA: TGTGCCAGCAGTCCCCGACAGGGGAGCACTGAAGCTTTCTTT; CDR3 protein: CASSPRQGSTEAFF